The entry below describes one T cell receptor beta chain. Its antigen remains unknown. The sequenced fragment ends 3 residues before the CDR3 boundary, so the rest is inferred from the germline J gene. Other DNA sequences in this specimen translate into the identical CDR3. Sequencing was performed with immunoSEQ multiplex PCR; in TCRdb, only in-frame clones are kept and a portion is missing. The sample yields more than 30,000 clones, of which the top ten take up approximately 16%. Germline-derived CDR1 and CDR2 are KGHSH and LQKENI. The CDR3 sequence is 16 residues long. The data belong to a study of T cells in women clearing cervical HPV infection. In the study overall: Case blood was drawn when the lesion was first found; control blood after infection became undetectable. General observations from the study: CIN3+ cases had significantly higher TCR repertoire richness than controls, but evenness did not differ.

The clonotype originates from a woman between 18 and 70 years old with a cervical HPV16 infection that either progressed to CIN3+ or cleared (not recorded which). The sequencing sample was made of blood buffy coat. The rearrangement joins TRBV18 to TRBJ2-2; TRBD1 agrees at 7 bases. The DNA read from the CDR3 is TGTGCCAGCTCACCTCGACAGGGTGGAGGTAATGAAAAG. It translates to CASSPRQGGGNEK. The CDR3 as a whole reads CASSPRQGGGNEKLFF.